These 13 T cell receptor beta chains came from one sample sequenced in a study of T cells in Graves' hyperthyroidism and ophthalmopathy (dated by TCRdb to between 2018 and 2021). The library was prepared using multiplex PCR. TCRdb names Illumina HiSeq 2000 as the instrument used. Amplification of TCR beta CDR3 regions was carried out from RNA transcripts. A first-round RT-PCR of the TCR CDR3 used the HTBI primer set with the Qiagen OneStep RT-PCR kit. TCRdb applied fastp at Q25 and MiXCR to the public reads, then kept only in-frame beta chains. Rows with one shared CDR3 protein collapse into an entry with the most common genes and DNA. This sample gives some 300,000 distinct CDR3 sequences in total; roughly 13% of them show up just once. The ten largest clonotypes hold approximately 7.9% of the sample. Specimen: blood. These receptor sequences come from a woman in her forties with Graves' hyperthyroidism.

The chain has TRBV29-1 and TRBJ2-1; TRBD2 is a possible D gene (5 bases). The V and J ends lost 4 bases and 9 bases respectively, with 16 bases between them. Germline assignment: CDR1 SQVTM and CDR2 ANQGSEA. The CDR3 extends over 13 amino acids. The CDR3 region has the DNA TGCAGCGTTGTCGGTAGCGTCGACGCTGAGCAGTTCTTC. Protein: CSVVGSVDAEQFF.

This clonotype showed up many times. The chain joins TRBV7-9 to TRBJ2-3; D gene unclear. There are 11 residues in the CDR3. V gave up 8 bases and J gave up 7 bases, with 10 bases separating them. The germline V gene encodes CDR1 SEHNR and CDR2 FQNEAQ (reference sequence). The CDR3 DNA follows: TGTGCCAGCGCCTCGGAGTATACGCAGTATTTT. It translates to CASASEYTQYF.

This rearrangement joins TRBV7-9 to TRBJ1-1; 8 nucleotides agree with TRBD1. The CDR3 is 15 amino acids. Trimming took 5 bases from V and 6 from J; bases not matched to a gene: 11. The germline V gene encodes CDR1 SEHNR and CDR2 FQNEAQ (reference sequence). The CDR3 reads CASSLIGAQGAEAFF. The CDR3 region has the DNA TGTGCCAGCAGCCTTATAGGGGCACAGGGGGCTGAAGCTTTCTTT.

This clonotype occurred a few times. V usage is TRBV20-1 and J usage is TRBJ2-2; D possibly corresponds to TRBD2 (6 bases). Between the trimmed V and J ends, which lost 2 bases and 1 base, there was a span of 14 bases. Per germline, CDR1 DFQATT and CDR2 SNEGSKA (reference sequence). This CDR3 region has 16 residues. Here the CDR3 DNA reads TGCAGTGCTAGACCAATCGGCGGGAAGAACACCGGGGAGCTGTTTTTT. The encoded protein is CSARPIGGKNTGELFF.

This clonotype was observed many times. The gene calls are TRBV29-1 and TRBJ1-1, with a possible D match to TRBD1 (6 bases). The CDR3 consists of 13 residues. V lost 6 bases, J lost 5 bases, and 16 bases lay in between. Germline values: CDR1 SQVTM, CDR2 ANQGSEA. The CDR3: CSVGTSYPTEAFF. The CDR3 DNA sequence: TGCAGCGTGGGGACATCTTACCCGACTGAAGCTTTCTTT.

This clonotype showed up many times. The chain has TRBV6-2 or TRBV6-3 and TRBJ1-4; 7 bases fit TRBD1. Trimming cost V 7 bases and J 4 bases; bases outside gene matches: 6. From germline, CDR1 is MNHEY and CDR2 SVGEGT. This CDR3 region has 14 residues. CDR3 residues: CASTLGQRNEKLFF. DNA of the CDR3: TGTGCCAGCACCCTGGGACAGCGTAATGAAAAACTGTTTTTT.

In its sample, this clonotype was seen many times. This chain uses TRBV12-3 or TRBV12-4 with TRBJ2-1, with D unclear. The V gene lost 1 base and the J gene lost 7 bases, with 8 bases spanning the gap. The CDR3 has 13 amino acids. Written as DNA, the CDR3 is TGTGCCAGCAGTTTAGGATTTTGGAATGAGCAGTTCTTC. Its translation: CASSLGFWNEQFF.

This clonotype has more than one count but fewer than ten. The rearrangement joins TRBV11-2 to TRBJ1-1; D unclear. CDR3 length: 13 residues. Germline assignment: CDR1 SGHAT and CDR2 FQNNGV. V lost 2 bases, J lost 1 base, and 5 bases lay in between. DNA of the CDR3: TGTGCCAGCAGCTTATCCTCGAACACTGAAGCTTTCTTT. Translating it yields CASSLSSNTEAFF.

The chain carries TRBV6-2 or TRBV6-3 and TRBJ2-7; TRBD2 aligns across 7 bases. Germline trimming cut 6 bases from V and 3 bases from J; bases unmatched to any gene: 11. This CDR3 is 15 amino acids long. Germline loops: CDR1 MNHEY, CDR2 SVGEGT. CDR3 region: CASRTSDLQIYEQYF. The CDR3 DNA is TGTGCCAGCAGAACTAGCGACCTCCAAATCTACGAGCAGTACTTC.

In this sample, this clonotype turned up many times. The chain is built from TRBV3-1 and TRBJ1-1, with 9 positions matching TRBD1. Trimming removed 4 bases from V and 4 bases from J; junction bases left unmatched: 4. The V gene's germline CDR1 is LGHDT and CDR2 YNNKEL (reference sequence). CDR3 size: 14 residues. The DNA for the CDR3 is TGTGCCAGCAGCCTTTGGACAGGGGCCACTGAAGCTTTCTTT. It specifies CASSLWTGATEAFF.

The sample holds many counts of this clonotype. The chain links TRBV11-2 to TRBJ2-5; TRBD1 agrees at 7 bases. The CDR3 length is 16 residues. V dropped 3 bases and J dropped 5; count of bases not matched to a gene: 12. The germline gives CDR1 SGHAT, CDR2 FQNNGV. CDR3 coding DNA: TGTGCCAGCAGCTTTTATATGGCCGAACAGGGGGAGACCCAGTACTTC. It encodes CASSFYMAEQGETQYF.

As for this clonotype: This may be a read error: a much more frequent sequence differs by one nucleotide. The chain couples TRBV28 to TRBJ2-1; D gene uncertain. From germline, CDR1 is MDHEN and CDR2 SYDVKM. The CDR3 length is 13 residues. CDR3 nucleotide sequence: TGTGCCAGCGGTTTCAGACTGTACAATGAGCAGTTCTTC. Translated: CASGFRLYNEQFF.

This clonotype was detected ten times or more. The gene calls are TRBV28 and TRBJ2-7; 8 bases fit TRBD1. Germline-derived CDR1 and CDR2 are MDHEN and SYDVKM. The ends lost 5 bases at V and 5 bases at J; junction bases unmatched: 8. CDR3 length: 14 residues. Written as DNA, the CDR3 is TGTGCCAGCAGTCGGACAGGGCTCATCGACGAGCAGTACTTC. This codes for CASSRTGLIDEQYF. The full variable domain, rest sourced from reference TRBV28 and TRBJ2-7, is DVKVTQSSRYLVKRTGEKVFLECVQDMDHENMFWYRQDPGLGLRLIYFSYDVKMKEKGDIPEGYSVSREKKERFSLILESASTNQTSMYLCASSRTGLIDEQYFGPGTRLTVT.